The source of this TCR beta chain is a study of PD-1 blockade in classical Hodgkin lymphoma. This clone was found once. What it binds is unknown. The method was immunoSEQ multiplex PCR; TCRdb's version includes in-frame clones alone and lacks a portion of them. There are tens of thousands of clones in the sample; 65% to 70% occur only once, and approximately 2.4% lies in the top ten. Overall study results and limits: CD4+ but not CD8+ TCR diversity rose significantly by C4D1.

The time point is: cycle 4 day 1 (C4D1), after five to seven weeks of nivolumab. Relapse was seen in all patients after autologous stem cell transplantation, and brentuximab vedotin exposure was variable. The sequence was obtained from a human donor with classical Hodgkin lymphoma. The sample consisted of peripheral blood mononuclear cells (PBMCs), taken before the fourth cycle of nivolumab.

The CDR3 DNA sequence: TGTGCCACTCCCAGGCAAGAAAAACTGTTTTTT. Amino acids: CATPRQEKLFF. This chain uses TRBV27 with TRBJ1-4; D call uncertain. Deletions cut 10 bases from V and 8 bases from J, with 11 bases between. Germline CDR1 reads MNHEY; CDR2 reads SMNVEV (reference sequence). The CDR3 is made up of 11 amino acids.